This TCR beta chain was recorded in a study of Ad26.COV2.S vaccination and SARS-CoV-2 variants. Overall study: Administration of Ad26.COV2.S was intramuscular, either once or twice 56 days apart.

The sample's treatment: 15 to 20 received Ad26.COV2.S at low or high dose, single or two shots; 5 received placebo; per-sample allocation not given. Sampling occurred on day 63 after the first vaccine or placebo injection. This clone is a singleton in its sample. The protocol was immunoSEQ multiplex PCR, while the TCRdb copy is restricted to in-frame clones and leaves out a portion. Altogether about 350,000 clones are present, roughly 91% being singletons, with the ten largest covering around 3.6%. This CDR3 has 19 amino acids. Germline values: CDR1 SGHTA, CDR2 FQGTGA. V trimming: 6 bases; J trimming: 3 bases; junction bases outside the gene matches: 17.

V is TRBV7-3 and J is TRBJ2-1; 10 bases match TRBD2. This specimen was peripheral blood, taken in a trial of Ad26.COV2.S vaccine versus placebo. The sequence derives from a person between 18 and 65 years old who received the Ad26.COV2.S COVID-19 vaccine or a placebo. The CDR3 spells CASSPISRLAGADYNEQFF. The CDR3 DNA is TGTGCCAGCAGTCCCATTAGTAGGCTAGCGGGGGCCGACTACAATGAGCAGTTCTTC.